This section outlines one T cell receptor (beta chain) sequence together with its context. Its antigen is not identified. The data originate from a study of OX40 agonist ivuxolimab in advanced cancers. Study-wide results and caveats: With doses of 0.1 to 3.0 mg/kg, CD4+ and CD8+ blood T cells had undergone clonal expansion by week 6. More expanded clones were found, on average, in CD8+ than in CD4+ T cells.

Sequencing used immunoSEQ multiplex PCR; TCRdb keeps in-frame clones, though not all of them. The sample has some 45,000 clones; approximately 89% are singletons. Germline CDR1 SGHAT, CDR2 FQNNGV. V lost 5 bases to trimming and J lost 7 bases; unmatched junction nucleotides: 17. The CDR3 runs 17 residues. This clonotype originated in an adult with an advanced solid tumor such as melanoma, head and neck, liver or kidney cancer. Sequencing used CD4+ or CD8+ T cells sorted from blood, obtained in a trial of the OX40 agonist ivuxolimab. This chain joins TRBV11-2 and TRBJ1-3; 7 bases fit TRBD1. CDR3 residues: CASSPPTPGQAPNTIYF. Here the CDR3 DNA reads TGTGCCAGCAGCCCGCCGACCCCCGGACAGGCTCCCAACACCATATATTTT.